The 10 T cell receptor beta chains below come from one sample, sequenced in a study of cytomegalovirus exposure and HLA in healthy donors (dated by TCRdb to 2016 to 2017). Library preparation used the immunoSEQ multiplex PCR assay. For the multiplex PCR, a mixture combining 60 forward primers for TCR Vbeta segments and 13 reverse primers for TCR Jbeta segments was used. TCRdb stores this immuneACCESS table with in-frame sequences only. Part of the clones is absent; in the studies checked, under half of the shortfall reflects unresolved V genes, and no reason is known for the rest. This sample lists fewer than 120,000 clones; about 80% were detected once. In total, the top ten clones hold roughly 2.9% of the sample. The sequencing input was PBMCs. These TCRs come from a woman aged 60-75 years in good health and CMV-seropositive.

Only one count was recorded for this clone. The chain has TRBV6-6 and TRBJ1-1; tentative D call: TRBD1 (5 bases). Trimming cost V 0 bases and J 1 base, with 9 bases left between them. Germline loops: CDR1 MNHNY, CDR2 SVGAGI (reference sequence). The CDR3 contains 15 residues. The CDR3 coding sequence is TGTGCCAGCAGTTACTCGGGGCAATCGAACACTGAAGCTTTCTTT. Its translation: CASSYSGQSNTEAFF.

This chain links TRBV4-2 with TRBJ1-5; D might be TRBD1 (5 bases). V lost 0 bases, J lost 3 bases, and 9 bases lay in between. The CDR3 contains 15 residues. CDR1 and CDR2 (germline): LGHNA, YNFKEQ. CDR3 DNA sequence: TGTGCCAGCAGCCAAGAGGGGGGTTACAATCAGCCCCAGCATTTT. Translated: CASSQEGGYNQPQHF.

The chain uses TRBV28 and TRBJ1-1, with D maybe TRBD1 (6 bases). The V end lost 3 bases, the J end lost 5 bases, and 13 bases lay between the germline ends. Germline assignment: CDR1 MDHEN and CDR2 SYDVKM. The CDR3 loop spans 14 amino acids. Here the CDR3 DNA reads TGTGCCAGCAGTTTGCCAGGGGTGTGGACTGAAGCTTTCTTT. This codes for CASSLPGVWTEAFF.

This rearrangement joins TRBV2 to TRBJ2-7; perhaps TRBD1 as D (6 bases). The CDR3 totals 14 residues. Germline CDR1 is SNHLY and CDR2 is FYNNEI. Trimming took off 6 bases at V and 2 bases at J, with 14 bases between the two ends. CDR3 DNA: TGTGCCAGCAGGACCGGGACAATGACCTACGAGCAGTACTTC. Translated, it gives CASRTGTMTYEQYF.

This chain connects TRBV10-3 to TRBJ1-1; D not resolved. Germline CDR1 ENHRY, CDR2 SYGVKD. This CDR3 region has 15 residues. Trimming cost V 4 bases and J 0 bases, with 12 bases left between them. CDR3 in amino acids: CAISAVEGMNTEAFF. CDR3 DNA sequence: TGTGCCATCAGTGCCGTTGAGGGAATGAACACTGAAGCTTTCTTT.

This clone was seen a handful of times. This sequence joins TRBV18 and TRBJ2-5; perhaps TRBD1 as D (8 bases). Trimming took off 1 base at V and 6 bases at J, with 18 bases between the two ends. This CDR3 has 16 amino acids. CDR1 and CDR2 (germline): KGHSH, LQKENI. This CDR3 is CASSPRGGQVWQTQYF. CDR3 coding DNA: TGTGCCAGCTCACCACGGGGGGGACAGGTTTGGCAGACCCAGTACTTC.

This rearrangement joins TRBV5-5 to TRBJ2-7; 8 positions agree with TRBD1. CDR3 length: 12 amino acids. The V gene's germline CDR1 is SGHKS and CDR2 YYEKEE (reference sequence). V lost 3 bases to trimming and J lost 9 bases; unmatched junction nucleotides: 5. The DNA of the CDR3 is TGTGCCAGCAGCTGGGACAGGAGAGGGCAGTACTTC. Translating it yields CASSWDRRGQYF. The complete variable domain, with remaining parts taken from reference TRBV5-5 and TRBJ2-7, reads DAGVTQSPTHLIKTRGQQVTLRCSPISGHKSVSWYQQVLGQGPQFIFQYYEKEERGRGNFPDRFSARQFPNYSSELNVNALLLGDSALYLCASSWDRRGQYFGPGTRLTVT.

This clone was seen a handful of times. The chain employs TRBV5-6 and TRBJ1-2; 10 bases line up with TRBD1. This CDR3 contains 16 residues. Germline V gives CDR1 SGHDT, CDR2 YYEEEE. The trim removed 0 bases at V and 5 bases at J, leaving 7 bases unmatched. The chain's CDR3 is CASSLEMTGGAYGYTF. CDR3 in DNA: TGTGCCAGCAGCTTGGAGATGACAGGGGGCGCGTATGGCTACACCTTC. The full variable domain, completed using reference TRBV5-6 and TRBJ1-2, is DAGVTQSPTHLIKTRGQQVTLRCSPKSGHDTVSWYQQALGQGPQFIFQYYEEEERQRGNFPDRFSGHQFPNYSSELNVNALLLGDSALYLCASSLEMTGGAYGYTFGSGTRLTVV.

This clone occurred once. The chain recombines TRBV5-1 with TRBJ2-7; the match to TRBD2 covers 13 bases. V was pared by 1 base and J by 3 bases, with 7 bases of the junction left unmatched. Germline CDR1 and CDR2: SGHRS and YFSETQ. This CDR3 comprises 17 residues. The CDR3 sequence is CASSLWWTSGRGYEQYF. In DNA form, the CDR3 reads TGCGCCAGCAGCTTGTGGTGGACTAGCGGGAGAGGCTACGAGCAGTACTTC.

This clone occurred a few times. The V gene is TRBV5-4, the J gene TRBJ2-1; 7 bases fit TRBD1. The CDR3 has 16 residues. Germline-derived CDR1 and CDR2 are SGHNT and YYREEE (reference sequence). The trim removed 3 bases at V and 3 bases at J, leaving 9 bases unmatched. This chain's CDR3 is CASSSFPGTVYNEQFF. The CDR3 coding sequence is TGTGCCAGCAGCTCTTTTCCCGGGACAGTCTACAATGAGCAGTTCTTC.